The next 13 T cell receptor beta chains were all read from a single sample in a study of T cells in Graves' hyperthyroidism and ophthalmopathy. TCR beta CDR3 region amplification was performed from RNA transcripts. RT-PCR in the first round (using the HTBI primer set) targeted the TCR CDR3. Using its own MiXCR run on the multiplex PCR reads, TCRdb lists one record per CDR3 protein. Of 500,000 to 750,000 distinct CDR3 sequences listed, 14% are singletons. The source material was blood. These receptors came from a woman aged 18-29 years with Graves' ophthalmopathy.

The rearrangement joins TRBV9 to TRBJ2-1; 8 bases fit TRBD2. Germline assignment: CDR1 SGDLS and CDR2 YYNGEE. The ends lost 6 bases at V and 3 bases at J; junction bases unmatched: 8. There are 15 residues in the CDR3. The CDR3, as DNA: TGTGCCAGCACTCAAGGCGGGACTAGCTACAATGAGCAGTTCTTC. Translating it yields CASTQGGTSYNEQFF. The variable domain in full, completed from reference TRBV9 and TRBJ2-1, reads DSGVTQTPKHLITATGQRVTLRCSPRSGDLSVYWYQQSLDQGLQFLIQYYNGEERAKGNILERFSAQQFPDLHSELNLSSLELGDSALYFCASTQGGTSYNEQFFGPGTRLTVL.

The CDR3, as DNA: TGCAGTGCTAGAACTTCCCACAACGTCCTGACTTTC. Protein: CSARTSHNVLTF. The chain is built from TRBV20-1 and TRBJ2-6; D is undetermined. Looked up from germline, CDR1 is DFQATT and CDR2 is SNEGSKA (reference sequence). The CDR3 is 12 residues long. Between the trimmed V and J ends, which lost 2 bases and 9 bases, there was a span of 8 bases.

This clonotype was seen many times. In nucleotides, the CDR3 is TGTGCCAGCAGTTTAATGGCTCGGGACAGGGGATCACCCCTCCACTTT. It specifies CASSLMARDRGSPLHF. V usage is TRBV27 and J usage is TRBJ1-6; 10 nucleotides align to TRBD1. The trim removed 2 bases at V and 10 bases at J, leaving 8 bases unmatched. The CDR3 loop spans 16 amino acids. Germline CDR1 MNHEY, CDR2 SMNVEV (reference sequence).

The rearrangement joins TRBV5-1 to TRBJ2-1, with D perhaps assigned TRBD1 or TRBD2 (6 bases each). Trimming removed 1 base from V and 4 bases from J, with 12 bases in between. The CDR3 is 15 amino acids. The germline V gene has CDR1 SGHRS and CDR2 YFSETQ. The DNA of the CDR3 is TGCGCCAGCAGCTTGAGGGGGGCAAAGTACAATGAGCAGTTCTTC. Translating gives CASSLRGAKYNEQFF. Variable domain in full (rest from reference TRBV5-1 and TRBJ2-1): KAGVTQTPRYLIKTRGQQVTLSCSPISGHRSVSWYQQTPGQGLQFLFEYFSETQRNKGNFPGRFSGRQFSNSRSEMNVSTLELGDSALYLCASSLRGAKYNEQFFGPGTRLTVL.

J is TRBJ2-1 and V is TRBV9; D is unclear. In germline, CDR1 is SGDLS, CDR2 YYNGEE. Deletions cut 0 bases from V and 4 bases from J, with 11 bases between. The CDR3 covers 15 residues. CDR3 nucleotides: TGTGCCAGCAGCGTAGATCCCATTAAATACAATGAGCAGTTCTTC. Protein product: CASSVDPIKYNEQFF.

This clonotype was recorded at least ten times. CDR3 bases: TGTGCCAGCAGTGAGGACACCATCTTGAACACTGAAGCTTTCTTT. Its translation: CASSEDTILNTEAFF. V gene TRBV28 combines with J gene TRBJ1-1, with D tentatively TRBD1 (5 bases). The ends were cut back, 5 bases at V and 0 bases at J, with 13 bases in the middle. This CDR3 has 15 amino acids. Germline V lookup: CDR1 MDHEN, CDR2 SYDVKM. The full variable domain, completed using reference TRBV28 and TRBJ1-1, is DVKVTQSSRYLVKRTGEKVFLECVQDMDHENMFWYRQDPGLGLRLIYFSYDVKMKEKGDIPEGYSVSREKKERFSLILESASTNQTSMYLCASSEDTILNTEAFFGQGTRLTVV.

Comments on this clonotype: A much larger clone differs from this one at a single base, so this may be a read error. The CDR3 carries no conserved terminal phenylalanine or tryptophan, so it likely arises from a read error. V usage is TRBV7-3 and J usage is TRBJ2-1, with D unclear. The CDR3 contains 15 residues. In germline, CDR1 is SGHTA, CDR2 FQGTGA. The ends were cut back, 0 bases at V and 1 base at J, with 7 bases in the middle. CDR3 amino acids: CASSLTPGSYNEQFL. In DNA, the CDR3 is TGTGCCAGCAGCTTAACCCCCGGATCCTACAATGAGCAGTTCCTC.

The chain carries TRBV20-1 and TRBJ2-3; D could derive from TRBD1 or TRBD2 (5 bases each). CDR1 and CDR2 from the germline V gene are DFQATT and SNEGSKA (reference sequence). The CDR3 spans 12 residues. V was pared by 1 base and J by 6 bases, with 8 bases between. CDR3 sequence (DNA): TGCAGTGCTAGAGCGGGACCCGATACGCAGTATTTT. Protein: CSARAGPDTQYF.

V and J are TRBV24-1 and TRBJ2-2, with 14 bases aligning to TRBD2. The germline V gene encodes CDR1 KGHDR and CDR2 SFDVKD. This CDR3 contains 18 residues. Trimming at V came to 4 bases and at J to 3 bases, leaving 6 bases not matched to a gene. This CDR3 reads CATSDRGLAGVHTGELFF. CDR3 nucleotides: TGTGCCACCAGTGACCGGGGACTAGCGGGAGTACACACCGGGGAGCTGTTTTTT.

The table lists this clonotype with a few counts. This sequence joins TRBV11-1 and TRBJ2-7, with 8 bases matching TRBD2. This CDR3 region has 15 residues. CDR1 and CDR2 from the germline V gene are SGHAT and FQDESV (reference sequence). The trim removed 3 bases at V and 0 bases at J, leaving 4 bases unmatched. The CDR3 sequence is CASSLLSGSSYEQYF. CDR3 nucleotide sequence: TGTGCCAGCAGCTTGTTGAGCGGGAGCTCCTACGAGCAGTACTTC.

The CDR3 DNA follows: TGCGCCAGCAGCCAAGGCCGCGTCGGGAGGAACACTGAAGCTTTCTTT. Amino acid sequence: CASSQGRVGRNTEAFF. V is TRBV4-1 and J is TRBJ1-1; no reliable D call. Trimming shortened V by 1 base and J by 1 base, and 13 bases separated the two germline ends. The CDR3 runs 16 residues. The V gene's germline CDR1 is MGHRA and CDR2 YSYEKL.

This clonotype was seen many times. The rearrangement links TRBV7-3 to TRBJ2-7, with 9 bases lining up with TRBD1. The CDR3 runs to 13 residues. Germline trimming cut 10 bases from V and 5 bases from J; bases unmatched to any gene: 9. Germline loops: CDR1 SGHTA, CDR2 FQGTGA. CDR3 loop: CATSTGQGNEQYF. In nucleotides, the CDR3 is TGTGCCACCTCCACCGGACAGGGGAACGAGCAGTACTTC. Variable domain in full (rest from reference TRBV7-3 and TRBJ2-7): GAGVSQTPSNKVTEKGKYVELRCDPISGHTALYWYRQSLGQGPEFLIYFQGTGAADDSGLPNDRFFAVRPEGSVSTLKIQRTERGDSAVYLCATSTGQGNEQYFGPGTRLTVT.

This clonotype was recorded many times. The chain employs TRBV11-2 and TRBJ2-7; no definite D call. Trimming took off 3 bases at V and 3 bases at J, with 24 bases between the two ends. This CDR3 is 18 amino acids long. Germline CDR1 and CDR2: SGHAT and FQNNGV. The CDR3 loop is CASSFARAGPIESYEQYF. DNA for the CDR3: TGTGCCAGCAGCTTTGCCCGGGCAGGCCCAATTGAGAGCTACGAGCAGTACTTC.